This TCR beta chain was sequenced for a study of CD8 T cells in ankylosing spondylitis. This clonotype was detected ten times or more. What it binds is unknown. Overall study results and limits: A motif of 8 or 9 highly homologous TCR beta variants was seen as apparently characteristic of ankylosing spondylitis blood.

CDR3 size: 14 residues. Germline CDR1 reads SQVTM; CDR2 reads ANQGSEA. With V trimmed by 2 bases and J by 3 bases, 6 bases remained unmatched. TCRdb fed the 5' RACE reads into MiXCR, producing one record per CDR3 protein. Counted here are hundreds of thousands of distinct CDR3 sequences, more than 20% occurring once; the ten biggest clones make up roughly 13%. Sequencing input: blood, either unsorted or a sorted T cell fraction (not recorded which). The chain combines TRBV29-1 with TRBJ2-7, with 8 bases lining up with TRBD1. The source is a male donor with ankylosing spondylitis or in good health (not recorded which). The chain's CDR3 is CSVEKGQENYEQYF. As DNA, the CDR3 is TGCAGCGTTGAAAAGGGACAGGAAAACTACGAGCAGTACTTC.